This T cell receptor beta chain derives from a study of blood T cell repertoires in COVID-19. As for the study in general: The study drew acute and convalescent COVID-19 samples from the United States, Italy and Spain.

The V gene's germline CDR1 is SNHLY and CDR2 FYNNEI. The V gene end was trimmed by 4 bases and the J gene end by 3 bases; junction bases not matched to a gene: 3. The CDR3 has 14 residues. Under the authors' procedure: By means of reference gene primer amplification, nucleated cell counts were estimated. Assay used: immunoSEQ multiplex PCR; TCRdb lists only in-frame clones, some missing. The V and J calls and clone size are taken from that table; D and trimming were inferred from the DNA. Of approximately 200,000 clones listed, around 94% are singletons. The chain uses TRBV2 and TRBJ1-3; 7 positions agree with TRBD1. The sequenced sample was peripheral blood. The sequence came from a man under 40 with COVID-19, enrolled during active disease. The CDR3 nucleotides are TGTGCCAGCAGTGCACAGGGGAGTGGAAACACCATATATTTT. Translating it yields CASSAQGSGNTIYF.